This T cell receptor beta chain was sequenced for a study of immune evolution from preneoplasia to lung adenocarcinoma. Worth noting for this clone: Its antigen is unknown.

General study findings and limits: From normal lung to invasive adenocarcinoma, top clone frequencies appeared to decrease.

The CDR3 is made up of 14 amino acids. Germline CDR1 MNHNS, CDR2 SASEGT. V was clipped by 0 bases and J by 4 bases, with 7 bases between them. Histologic diagnosis was independently verified by two lung pathologists. Some clones are missing from TCRdb's copy, which holds only in-frame ones; the method was immunoSEQ multiplex PCR. The data contain about 41,000 clones, over 75% of them singletons. The specimen sequenced was FFPE invasive lung adenocarcinoma tissue. The chain is built from TRBV6-1 and TRBJ2-1, with a possible D match to TRBD2 (6 bases). This TCR derives from a person aged 55 to 70 with lung adenocarcinoma. CDR3 coding DNA: TGTGCCAGCAGTGAAGCGGGGGGTTACAATGAGCAGTTCTTC. Amino acids: CASSEAGGYNEQFF.